A selection of T cell receptor beta chains follows, all from one sample in a study of blood T cell repertoires in COVID-19. Measured with immunoSEQ multiplex PCR; TCRdb has only the in-frame clones, and not every one. The sample records about 150,000 clones, 76% being singletons. The sample taken for sequencing was peripheral blood. The receptors shown here come from a woman of 80 years or more with acute or convalescent COVID-19. Both conserved end residues are part of each CDR3. A D gene is named only where the DNA matches it firmly. Clone size is shown for a subset of rows, as once, few, many or a class of expanded clone.

J,size,V,D,DNA,CDR3
TRBJ1-1,-,TRBV29-1,-,TGCAGCGCCCGACACATAGTTAACACTGAAGCTTTCTTT,CSARHIVNTEAFF
TRBJ2-7,-,TRBV6-5,-,TGTGCCAGCAGTTCCTTGACAGGATCCTACGAGCAGTACTTC,CASSSLTGSYEQYF
TRBJ1-1,-,TRBV18,TRBD1,TGTGCCAGCTCGCCACAACAGGGGTGGCCTGAAGCTTTCTTT,CASSPQQGWPEAFF
TRBJ2-3,-,TRBV27,-,TGTGCCAGTAACAGGGACGGCCTTAGCACAGATACGCAGTATTTT,CASNRDGLSTDTQYF
TRBJ2-2,-,TRBV19,TRBD1,TGTGCCAGTAGTACCGGACAGGGATACACCGGGGAGCTGTTTTTT,CASSTGQGYTGELFF
TRBJ1-5,-,TRBV11-2,-,TGTGCCAGCAGCTTAGCAGGGTCGGGAGGGCCCCAGCATTTT,CASSLAGSGGPQHF
TRBJ2-5,once,TRBV7-9,-,TGTGCCAGCAGGCGGAATTTAGGGGTTGTAGAGACCCAGTACTTC,CASRRNLGVVETQYF
TRBJ2-3,-,TRBV9,-,TGTGCCAGCAGCGCGGGCACAGATACGCAGTATTTT,CASSAGTDTQYF
TRBJ2-3,-,TRBV30,TRBD1,TGTGCCTGGAGACAGGGGCATAGCACAGATACGCAGTATTTT,CAWRQGHSTDTQYF
TRBJ1-3,-,TRBV6-5,-,TGTGCCAGCAGTTACTTTGGCTCGTCCTCTGGAAACACCATATATTTT,CASSYFGSSSGNTIYF
TRBJ2-1,-,TRBV19,TRBD2,TGTGCCAGTAGCCTCTCCCTAGCGGAGAATGAGCAGTTCTTC,CASSLSLAENEQFF
TRBJ1-1,-,TRBV7-9,-,TGTGCCAGCAGCCTGGCGCGGGACTACACTGAAGCTTTCTTT,CASSLARDYTEAFF
TRBJ1-3,-,TRBV5-4,TRBD1,TGTGCCAGCAGCCCGGGACAGGGGGCCCCTGGAAACACCATATATTTT,CASSPGQGAPGNTIYF
TRBJ1-4,-,TRBV5-5,-,TGTGCCAGCAGCCCGGAGGGGTTAACTAATGAAAAACTGTTTTTT,CASSPEGLTNEKLFF
TRBJ2-1,-,TRBV19,TRBD2,TGTGCCAGTAGTCTATACAACCAGCGGGGGTATGAGCAGTTCTTC,CASSLYNQRGYEQFF
TRBJ2-1,few,TRBV7-3,-,TGTGCCAGCAGCACCGTCGGTGGCAATGAGCAGTTCTTC,CASSTVGGNEQFF
TRBJ2-4,-,TRBV21-1,-,TGTGCCAGCAACATTAGCGGGGATAAGAACATTCAGTACTTC,CASNISGDKNIQYF
TRBJ2-1,once,TRBV11-3,-,TGTGCCAGCAGCTCGGGGGGCCGTTGGGGCAATGAGCAGTTCTTC,CASSSGGRWGNEQFF
TRBJ2-1,-,TRBV11-2,TRBD1,TGTGCCAGCAGCTTACAAACAGGGGGAAGTGAGCAGTTCTTC,CASSLQTGGSEQFF
TRBJ2-7,few,TRBV10-1,TRBD1,TGCGCCAACACACCGGACAGGGGTGTATACGAGCAGTACTTC,CANTPDRGVYEQYF
TRBJ1-2,-,TRBV2,TRBD1,TGTGCCAGCAGTGATCGACAGGGTTTCTATGGCTACACCTTC,CASSDRQGFYGYTF
TRBJ1-1,-,TRBV10-3,TRBD1,TGTGCCATCAGGGACAGGGGGCTTGAGAACACTGAAGCTTTCTTT,CAIRDRGLENTEAFF
TRBJ1-3,-,TRBV7-2,-,TGTGCCAGCACTATACCGCTCTCTGGAAACACCATATATTTT,CASTIPLSGNTIYF
TRBJ2-7,-,TRBV6-5,TRBD2,TGTGCCAGCATCGTTACTAGCGGGGATTCCTACGAGCAGTACTTC,CASIVTSGDSYEQYF
TRBJ2-2,-,TRBV18,-,TGTGCCAGCTCACCCCCTAGTGTGAACACCGGGGAGCTGTTTTTT,CASSPPSVNTGELFF
TRBJ2-7,-,TRBV5-1,TRBD1,TGCGCATCGCGGGCGGGACAGGAGGCCTACGAGCAGTACTTC,CASRAGQEAYEQYF
TRBJ2-1,-,TRBV11-3,TRBD2,TGTGCCAGCAGCAAAAGCGGTGGCGGGAGCTTCGGCAATGAGCAGTTCTTC,CASSKSGGGSFGNEQFF
TRBJ1-1,-,TRBV29-1,-,TGCAGCGTTGGTAGGGGCCAGAACACTGAAGCTTTCTTT,CSVGRGQNTEAFF
TRBJ2-2,few,TRBV23-1,TRBD1,TGCGCCAGCAGTCAACCCAGACGACAGGGTAACACCGGGGAGCTGTTTTTT,CASSQPRRQGNTGELFF
TRBJ2-1,few,TRBV3-1/TRBV3-2,-,TGTGCCAGCAGCCACCCCAGGAATGAGCAGTTCTTC,CASSHPRNEQFF
TRBJ2-1,-,TRBV13,-,TGTGCCAGCAGCCGAATCGGACAAAGGGCTTACAATGAGCAGTTCTTC,CASSRIGQRAYNEQFF
TRBJ1-2,-,TRBV27,TRBD1,TGTGCCAGCAGTTTATCGCAGGGGGCTGGGTATGGCTACACCTTC,CASSLSQGAGYGYTF
TRBJ1-4,-,TRBV7-6,TRBD1,TGTGCCAGCGCCTCCTTACCGCAGGGGGCTAATGAAAAACTGTTTTTT,CASASLPQGANEKLFF
TRBJ2-1,-,TRBV29-1,-,TGCAGCGTTGAATCCCCCGACAGGTTCTTCGACTACAATGAGCAGTTCTTC,CSVESPDRFFDYNEQFF
TRBJ1-6,-,TRBV6-9,-,TGTGCCAGCAGTTTCCCCGACAGAAATAATTCACCCCTCCACTTT,CASSFPDRNNSPLHF
TRBJ1-2,few,TRBV7-2,TRBD1,TGTGCCAGCAGCTTAGTAGCCCTACGGACAGGGGGAGCTGGTGGCTACACCTTC,CASSLVALRTGGAGGYTF
TRBJ1-5,-,TRBV30,TRBD1,TGTGCCTGGAGTAAACAGGGGGACAATCAGCCCCAGCATTTT,CAWSKQGDNQPQHF
TRBJ1-1,-,TRBV12-5,TRBD1,TGTGCTAGTGGTTTAGGGGACAGGCGGAACACTGAAGCTTTCTTT,CASGLGDRRNTEAFF
TRBJ1-1,-,TRBV5-1,-,TGCGCCAGCAGCTTGGATGTCTCGGTCAACACTGAAGCTTTCTTT,CASSLDVSVNTEAFF
TRBJ1-1,few,TRBV29-1,-,TGCAGCGTTGCAGGACAGTTGAACACTGAAGCTTTCTTT,CSVAGQLNTEAFF
TRBJ1-3,-,TRBV30,-,TGTGCCTGGAGCCGGGACAACTCTGGAAACACCATATATTTT,CAWSRDNSGNTIYF
TRBJ1-3,once,TRBV5-4,-,TGTGCCAGCAGCTTATGGGGGGTCGCGGACTCTGGAAACACCATATATTTT,CASSLWGVADSGNTIYF
TRBJ2-7,-,TRBV5-6,-,TGTGCCAGCAGCCCTCATACAGGGAAACTTTACGAGCAGTACTTC,CASSPHTGKLYEQYF
TRBJ2-2,-,TRBV27,TRBD1,TGTGCCAGCAGAAGATCCGGGACAGGGAATGCCGGGGAGCTGTTTTTT,CASRRSGTGNAGELFF
TRBJ1-1,once,TRBV19,-,TGTGCCAGTAGTAGGCTGGACAGGAACACTGAAGCTTTCTTT,CASSRLDRNTEAFF
TRBJ1-3,-,TRBV30,-,TGTGCCTGGACCTTACGCGGCTCTGGAAACACCATATATTTT,CAWTLRGSGNTIYF
TRBJ1-1,-,TRBV6-1,-,TGTGCCAGCAGTGAAAGGGGGGGCACTGAAGCTTTCTTT,CASSERGGTEAFF
TRBJ2-3,-,TRBV7-3,TRBD1,TGTGCCAGCAGCTTGGGCAGGGGGAGCACAGATACGCAGTATTTT,CASSLGRGSTDTQYF
TRBJ1-6,-,TRBV5-4,TRBD1,TGTGCCAGCAGCCTAGGACAGGACCTCCACTTT,CASSLGQDLHF
TRBJ1-3,-,TRBV12-3/TRBV12-4,-,TGTGCCAGCAGCAAGAGCTCTGGAAACACCATATATTTT,CASSKSSGNTIYF
TRBJ1-2,-,TRBV5-8,TRBD1,TGTGCCAGCAGCTACAAGGGACAGGGGAACTATGGCTACACCTTC,CASSYKGQGNYGYTF
TRBJ2-5,-,TRBV5-1,-,TGCGCCAGCAGCTTGGGACAGGTGGTGGAAGAGACCCAGTACTTC,CASSLGQVVEETQYF
TRBJ2-7,-,TRBV29-1,-,TGCAGCGGGGGAGGGGGTTCCTACGAGCAGTACTTC,CSGGGGSYEQYF
TRBJ2-5,-,TRBV20-1,-,TGCAGCCAGGGGTACCAAGAGACCCAGTACTTC,CSQGYQETQYF
TRBJ2-2,-,TRBV2,-,TGTGCCAGCAGGGACTTAAACACCGGGGAGCTGTTTTTT,CASRDLNTGELFF
TRBJ1-2,-,TRBV29-1,-,TGCAGCGTTGGACTCTTTCCTAACTATGGCTACACCTTC,CSVGLFPNYGYTF
TRBJ2-5,-,TRBV4-2,TRBD2,TGTGCCAGCAGCCAATCCGGGACTAGCGGGCCCCTGGGGGGGGAGACCCAGTACTTC,CASSQSGTSGPLGGETQYF
TRBJ2-2,-,TRBV6-1,TRBD1,TGTGCCAGCAGTGAATACGACAGGGCCAACACCGGGGAGCTGTTTTTT,CASSEYDRANTGELFF
TRBJ1-5,-,TRBV19,TRBD1,TGTGCCAGTAGTATAAGCAGGGGGCCGGGTCAGCCCCAGCATTTT,CASSISRGPGQPQHF